Shown below are 10 T cell receptor beta chains from a single sample sequenced in a study of Graves' ophthalmopathy and Graves' hyperthyroidism. Using RNA transcripts, the TCR beta CDR3 regions were amplified. HTBI primers were used in a first-round RT-PCR, which preceded a second-round multiplex PCR. TCRdb itself ran the multiplex PCR reads through MiXCR, one entry per CDR3 protein. The sample has about 210,000 distinct CDR3 sequences; around 28% are singletons. Sequenced: peripheral blood. Source of these receptors: a man aged 50-60 years with Graves' ophthalmopathy.

This clonotype was observed many times. This rearrangement joins TRBV5-1 to TRBJ2-7; 8 bases fit TRBD2. The CDR3 covers 14 residues. Germline trimming cut 1 base from V and 6 bases from J; bases unmatched to any gene: 6. In germline, CDR1 is SGHRS, CDR2 YFSETQ. The CDR3 here is CASSLRAGVIEQYF. In nucleotides, the CDR3 is TGCGCCAGCAGCTTGCGAGCGGGAGTAATCGAGCAGTACTTC. Full variable domain (missing parts from reference TRBV5-1 and TRBJ2-7): KAGVTQTPRYLIKTRGQQVTLSCSPISGHRSVSWYQQTPGQGLQFLFEYFSETQRNKGNFPGRFSGRQFSNSRSEMNVSTLELGDSALYLCASSLRAGVIEQYFGPGTRLTVT.

The gene calls are TRBV20-1 and TRBJ1-5; D might be TRBD1 (6 bases). Trimming shortened V by 4 bases and J by 6 bases, and 16 bases separated the two germline ends. CDR1 DFQATT and CDR2 SNEGSKA come from the germline V gene (reference sequence). The CDR3 is 14 residues long. The CDR3 reads CSATNRQELQPQHF. In nucleotides, the CDR3 is TGCAGTGCTACGAATCGACAGGAGCTTCAGCCCCAGCATTTT.

This clonotype was seen at least ten times. The chain recombines TRBV5-1 with TRBJ2-5; D not resolved. Germline CDR1 reads SGHRS; CDR2 reads YFSETQ. CDR3 length: 16 amino acids. With 0 bases removed from V and 3 bases from J, the gap between germline ends came to 15 bases. This chain's CDR3 is CASSLGPEEFEETQYF. Here the CDR3 DNA reads TGCGCCAGCAGCTTGGGGCCCGAGGAATTTGAAGAGACCCAGTACTTC. The variable domain in full, with the rest retrieved from reference TRBV5-1 and TRBJ2-5, is KAGVTQTPRYLIKTRGQQVTLSCSPISGHRSVSWYQQTPGQGLQFLFEYFSETQRNKGNFPGRFSGRQFSNSRSEMNVSTLELGDSALYLCASSLGPEEFEETQYFGPGTRLLVL.

The sample holds many counts of this clonotype. The CDR3 bases are TGCGCCAGCAGCGCCGGGGGGGGACTAGCGGCCTACGAGCAGTACTTC. Protein: CASSAGGGLAAYEQYF. The chain has TRBV4-3 and TRBJ2-7; 11 nucleotides align to TRBD2. Unmatched junction bases numbered 8, after V lost 5 bases and J lost 2 bases. The germline V gene encodes CDR1 LGHNA and CDR2 YSLEER. The CDR3 has 16 amino acids.

This clonotype showed up many times. The V call is TRBV13, the J call TRBJ2-2; 7 nucleotides align to TRBD1. V lost 5 bases to trimming and J lost 6 bases; unmatched junction nucleotides: 3. This CDR3 is built from 13 residues. CDR1 PRHDT and CDR2 FYEKMQ come from the germline V gene (reference sequence). The CDR3: CASSRQGPGELFF. Here the CDR3 DNA reads TGTGCCAGCAGCAGACAGGGACCCGGGGAGCTGTTTTTT.

This clonotype has ten or more counts. This chain uses TRBV27 with TRBJ2-7, with 7 bases matching TRBD1. CDR3 size: 14 residues. V trimming: 5 bases; J trimming: 3 bases; junction bases outside the gene matches: 7. Germline CDR1 MNHEY, CDR2 SMNVEV (reference sequence). The CDR3 protein is CASSPGTVDYEQYF. CDR3 nucleotides: TGTGCCAGCAGTCCGGGGACAGTAGACTACGAGCAGTACTTC.

Many counts were recorded for this clonotype. The chain links TRBV29-1 to TRBJ1-2, with 7 bases fitting TRBD1. Trimming took 7 bases from V and 2 from J; bases not matched to a gene: 7. This CDR3 has 13 amino acids. Germline loops: CDR1 SQVTM, CDR2 ANQGSEA. This chain's CDR3 is CSARTGNNYGYTF. The CDR3 nucleotides read TGCAGCGCCCGGACAGGAAACAACTATGGCTACACCTTC.

The sample holds many counts of this clonotype. The rearrangement uses TRBV27 and TRBJ2-7; D not resolved. Germline lookup yields CDR1 MNHEY and CDR2 SMNVEV (reference sequence). The length of the CDR3 is 14 residues. Trimming removed 3 bases from V and 1 base from J, with 10 bases in between. DNA of the CDR3: TGTGCCAGCAGTTTCTCGGCGGATTCCTACGAGCAGTACTTC. Its translation is CASSFSADSYEQYF.

This clonotype was recorded at least ten times. J is TRBJ1-1 and V is TRBV6-2 or TRBV6-3; D is possibly TRBD1 (6 bases). Trimming shortened V by 6 bases and J by 1 base, and 15 bases separated the two germline ends. The CDR3 covers 15 residues. Germline values: CDR1 MNHEY, CDR2 SVGEGT. The CDR3 sequence is CASRPTGTSNTEAFF. The CDR3 DNA follows: TGTGCCAGCAGACCCACAGGGACGTCGAACACTGAAGCTTTCTTT.

V gene TRBV7-9 combines with J gene TRBJ1-5; no definite D call. Germline CDR1 and CDR2: SEHNR and FQNEAQ (reference sequence). The germline V and J ends were trimmed by 1 base and 7 bases, with 17 bases remaining between them. The CDR3 has 16 amino acids. The CDR3 region is CASSLGFSWGHQPQHF. DNA of the CDR3: TGTGCCAGCAGCTTAGGCTTTTCCTGGGGTCACCAGCCCCAGCATTTT.